This TCR beta chain was found in a study of blood T cell repertoires in COVID-19. Study-wide context: Material from acute and convalescent COVID-19 was sourced from the United States, Italy and Spain.

Original analysis: Reference gene primer amplification gave estimated nucleated cell counts. The protocol was immunoSEQ multiplex PCR, while the TCRdb copy is restricted to in-frame clones and leaves out a portion. V, J and clone size are those of that table, while D and trimming were read from the DNA. The sample consists of hundreds of thousands of clones, 84% of them appearing once. Germline V gives CDR1 SGDLS, CDR2 YYNGEE. V was pared by 2 bases and J by 5 bases, with 14 bases of the junction left unmatched. This CDR3 contains 18 residues. Those enrolled, adults aged 18 to 89 years, came from around 24 US areas. Resolution of symptoms, clearance, or two negative PCRs was present in recovered Cohort 3 donors.

The chain has TRBV9 and TRBJ2-1; 9 bases agree with TRBD2. Sequencing was carried out using PBMCs or T cells enriched from blood (not recorded which). This sequence was found in a woman between 35 and 50 years old who had recovered from COVID-19. Here the CDR3 DNA reads TGTGCCAGCAGCGTCCTGCCTGGAGTAGCGGGGGAGGACAATGAGCAGTTCTTC. Amino acid sequence: CASSVLPGVAGEDNEQFF.